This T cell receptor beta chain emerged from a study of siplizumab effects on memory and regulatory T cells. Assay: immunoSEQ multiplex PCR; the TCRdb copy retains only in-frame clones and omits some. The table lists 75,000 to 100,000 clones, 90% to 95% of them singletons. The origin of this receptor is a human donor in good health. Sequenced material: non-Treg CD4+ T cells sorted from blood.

The CDR3 DNA sequence: TGTGCCAGCAGCCTTGACGGCAGACAAAGTGGTGGCTACACCTTC. Translation gives CASSLDGRQSGGYTF. The chain combines TRBV28 with TRBJ1-2; the D is unclear. The germline V and J ends were trimmed by 6 bases and 7 bases, with 21 bases remaining between them. Germline loops: CDR1 MDHEN, CDR2 SYDVKM. The CDR3 sequence is 15 residues long.